This T cell receptor beta chain was obtained from a study of T cell responses to AZD1222 COVID-19 vaccine. Study at large: Investigators merged groups given second doses at roughly 4 or roughly 12 weeks. Notes on the study in general: Nearly half of spike-specific TCRs reportedly target unmutated variant regions. Spike-specific TCRs gained breadth and depth after people received two AZD1222 doses. Just a handful of AZD1222 recipients tested seropositive at baseline.

Only in-frame clones appear in the TCRdb table, and some are missing; sequencing was by immunoSEQ multiplex PCR. The profile shows over 110,000 clones, roughly 89% of them singletons. As to this clone: What it binds is not known.

This sequence originates from an adult in good health. The specimen was peripheral blood, collected on day 0 of AZD1222 vaccination.

This CDR3 is CASSSLGGMNTEAFF. The CDR3 DNA follows: TGTGCCAGTAGTTCCCTAGGGGGTATGAACACTGAAGCTTTCTTT. This chain connects TRBV19 to TRBJ1-1, with TRBD1 as a possible D gene (6 bases). Trimming took off 5 bases at V and 0 bases at J, with 13 bases between the two ends. The length of the CDR3 is 15 residues. Germline CDR1 and CDR2: LNHDA and SQIVND (reference sequence). Drawing the rest from reference TRBV19 and TRBJ1-1, the complete variable domain is DGGITQSPKYLFRKEGQNVTLSCEQNLNHDAMYWYRQDPGQGLRLIYYSQIVNDFQKGDIAEGYSVSREKKESFPLTVTSAQKNPTAFYLCASSSLGGMNTEAFFGQGTRLTVV.